The next 28 T cell receptor beta chains were all read from a single sample in a study of human T cells and chemical hapten exposure. This sample's time point: pre-sensitization, week 0. Regarding treatment: therapeutic diphenylcyclopropenone sensitization with weekly scalp DPC. MiXCR, run by TCRdb on the RACE reads, gives a single entry per CDR3 protein. The sample yields roughly 380,000 distinct CDR3 sequences, roughly 4.6% seen once. The sample here was whole blood, taken in connection with sensitization to the hapten diphenylcyclopropenone (DPC). These receptors originate from a woman between 45 and 60 years old with alopecia areata. Some clones in this sample may be carry-over from other donors' samples.

This clonotype has a handful of counts. The CDR3 nucleotides read TGTGCCAGCAGTATGGGTGGTACTCAGTCTGGGGCCAACGTCCTGACTTTC. Translated: CASSMGGTQSGANVLTF. The chain couples TRBV7-9 to TRBJ2-6; D gene unclear. The CDR3 runs to 17 residues. Trimming pared 6 bases from V and 1 base from J, leaving 16 bases between. The germline gives CDR1 SEHNR, CDR2 FQNEAQ (reference sequence).

This clonotype was recorded many times. The genes are TRBV12-3 or TRBV12-4 and TRBJ2-7, with a tentative D call TRBD1 (5 bases). The CDR3 length is 15 residues. Trimming removed 2 bases from V and 2 bases from J, with 13 bases in between. CDR3 in amino acids: CASSLSRRGTYEQYF. The CDR3 DNA is TGTGCCAGCAGTTTAAGTAGAAGGGGAACCTACGAGCAGTACTTC.

This clonotype was observed a few times. The rearrangement uses TRBV10-3 and TRBJ2-5, with D perhaps matching TRBD2 (6 bases). This CDR3 has 14 residues. Germline lookup yields CDR1 ENHRY and CDR2 SYGVKD. Trimming shortened V by 2 bases and J by 5 bases, and 12 bases separated the two germline ends. As DNA, the CDR3 is TGTGCCATCAGTGAGCGGGGACGGGAGGAGACCCAGTACTTC. It codes for CAISERGREETQYF.

This clonotype showed up just a few times. The chain uses TRBV4-2 and TRBJ2-7, with a possible D match to TRBD1 (5 bases). The V end lost 3 bases, the J end lost 7 bases, and 10 bases lay between the germline ends. The CDR3 is 12 residues long. Germline lookup yields CDR1 LGHNA and CDR2 YNFKEQ. The CDR3 nucleotides read TGTGCCAGCAGCCATCCCAGGGAAGAGCAGTACTTC. Amino acid sequence: CASSHPREEQYF.

This clonotype was counted between two and nine times. The chain uses TRBV15 and TRBJ1-6, with 10 nucleotides matching TRBD1. Germline CDR1 LNHNV, CDR2 YYDKDF (reference sequence). V lost 4 bases, J lost 10 bases, and 7 bases stayed unmatched. This CDR3 is built from 15 residues. The DNA of the CDR3 is TGTGCCACCAGCACCAGACAGGGGGCAAGGTCACCCCTCCACTTT. This sequence encodes CATSTRQGARSPLHF.

This chain joins TRBV6-2 or TRBV6-3 and TRBJ2-3, with 11 bases aligning to TRBD2. J gave up 6 bases and V 6 bases, and 8 bases lay outside the gene matches. The CDR3 length is 15 residues. Germline assignment: CDR1 MNHEY and CDR2 SVGEGT. CDR3 sequence reads: CASSALLAGADTQYF. CDR3 coding DNA: TGTGCCAGCAGCGCGTTACTAGCGGGAGCCGATACGCAGTATTTT.

The rearrangement uses TRBV5-6 and TRBJ2-7; 14 bases agree with TRBD2. V gave up 4 bases and J gave up 5 bases; unmatched junction bases: 5. Germline CDR1 reads SGHDT; CDR2 reads YYEEEE. CDR3 length: 15 residues. The CDR3 nucleotides are TGTGCCAGCAGCACCCCGGGACTAGCGGGAGACGAGCAGTACTTC. Translated, it gives CASSTPGLAGDEQYF.

This clonotype was detected ten times or more. The rearrangement joins TRBV4-1 to TRBJ1-2; D is undetermined. V shed 0 bases and J shed 2 bases, with 10 bases lying between them. Looked up from germline, CDR1 is MGHRA and CDR2 is YSYEKL. This CDR3 has 15 amino acids. The CDR3 DNA reads TGCGCCAGCAGCCAAGATCTCCCCGTCAACTATGGCTACACCTTC. Translation gives CASSQDLPVNYGYTF.

This clonotype was seen more than once but under ten times. The chain's CDR3 is CASSLGGTDEKLFF. In DNA form, the CDR3 reads TGTGCCAGCAGCTTGGGAGGGACGGATGAAAAACTGTTTTTT. The chain joins TRBV7-9 to TRBJ1-4; perhaps TRBD1 as D (5 bases). V was shortened by 3 bases and J by 6 bases, with 11 bases between the two germline ends. The germline CDR1 and CDR2 sequences are SEHNR and FQNEAQ (reference sequence). This CDR3 region has 14 residues.

This clonotype appeared many times. The chain employs TRBV3-1 and TRBJ1-2; TRBD1 might be the D (6 bases). The germline V gene encodes CDR1 LGHDT and CDR2 YNNKEL (reference sequence). The CDR3 runs 16 residues. V was clipped by 0 bases and J by 8 bases, with 19 bases between them. The DNA of the CDR3 is TGTGCCAGCAGCCAAGATCTAACAGGGAAAGTGGAAGGCTACACCTTC. It yields the protein CASSQDLTGKVEGYTF.

Only a few counts were recorded for this clonotype. The V and J genes are TRBV7-2 and TRBJ1-4; TRBD1 matches 11 bases. V gave up 5 bases and J gave up 8 bases; unmatched junction bases: 4. This CDR3 spans 14 amino acids. Germline V lookup: CDR1 SGHTA, CDR2 FQGNSA. CDR3 DNA: TGTGCCAGCAGCCAAGGACAGGGGGCAGAAAAACTGTTTTTT. Translated, it gives CASSQGQGAEKLFF.

This rearrangement joins TRBV12-5 to TRBJ1-4; D might be TRBD1 (6 bases). The V and J ends lost 6 bases and 7 bases respectively, with 27 bases between them. In germline, CDR1 is LGHNT, CDR2 FRNRAP. CDR3 size: 18 residues. The CDR3 nucleotides read TGTGCTAGTGGCACCCTATGGGATCAAGGGGGGTCCCGTGAAAAACTGTTTTTT. Translation: CASGTLWDQGGSREKLFF. The entire variable domain, with the rest obtained from reference TRBV12-5 and TRBJ1-4, is as follows: DARVTQTPRHKVTEMGQEVTMRCQPILGHNTVFWYRQTMMQGLELLAYFRNRAPLDDSGMPKDRFSAEMPDATLATLKIQPSEPRDSAVYFCASGTLWDQGGSREKLFFGSGTQLSVL.

This clonotype was counted many times. The chain has TRBV12-3 or TRBV12-4 and TRBJ2-5; no clear D gene. The CDR3 runs 16 residues. Deletions cut 4 bases from V and 4 bases from J, with 19 bases between. The CDR3 region has the DNA TGTGCCAGCAGTTCAAAGACCGACACCCCGCGAGAGACCCAGTACTTC. Encoded protein: CASSSKTDTPRETQYF.

The chain carries TRBV27 and TRBJ1-6; the D is unclear. V lost 2 bases, J lost 5 bases, and 13 bases lay in between. CDR3 length equals 16 residues. CDR1 is MNHEY and CDR2 is SMNVEV in the germline V gene (reference sequence). The CDR3 DNA reads TGTGCCAGCAGTTTAAACAGACTATCTCATAATTCACCCCTCCACTTT. Translated: CASSLNRLSHNSPLHF.

The genes are TRBV10-2 and TRBJ2-3, with a tentative D call TRBD2 (6 bases). This CDR3 contains 14 residues. CDR1 is WSHSY and CDR2 is SAAADI in the germline V gene. Trimming removed 6 bases at V and 1 base at J, with 11 bases between. The CDR3 loop reads CASREGTRTDTQYF. The CDR3 coding sequence is TGCGCCAGCAGGGAGGGGACCCGCACAGATACGCAGTATTTT.

This clonotype turned up a few times. The gene calls are TRBV5-1 and TRBJ2-4, with a possible D match to TRBD1 (6 bases). The CDR3 contains 16 residues. Trimming took off 2 bases at V and 6 bases at J, with 18 bases between the two ends. Looked up from germline, CDR1 is SGHRS and CDR2 is YFSETQ. Here the CDR3 reads CASSLSVQGRGNIQYF. CDR3 bases: TGCGCCAGCAGCTTATCAGTACAGGGACGGGGAAACATTCAGTACTTC. The whole variable domain, remainder taken from reference TRBV5-1 and TRBJ2-4, is KAGVTQTPRYLIKTRGQQVTLSCSPISGHRSVSWYQQTPGQGLQFLFEYFSETQRNKGNFPGRFSGRQFSNSRSEMNVSTLELGDSALYLCASSLSVQGRGNIQYFGAGTRLSVL.

This clonotype was seen many times. J is TRBJ2-2 and V is TRBV10-3; 8 bases line up with TRBD2. CDR3 length: 16 amino acids. Germline assignment: CDR1 ENHRY and CDR2 SYGVKD. The trim removed 2 bases at V and 1 base at J, leaving 3 bases unmatched. CDR3 region: CAISEERERNTGELFF. The CDR3 coding sequence is TGTGCCATCAGTGAGGAGCGGGAGAGGAACACCGGGGAGCTGTTTTTT.

The chain employs TRBV5-5 and TRBJ1-1; no clear D gene. This CDR3 contains 14 residues. V was cut by 3 bases and J by 1 base, with 10 bases left in between. Germline assignment: CDR1 SGHKS and CDR2 YYEKEE (reference sequence). This CDR3 reads CASSWASENTEAFF. CDR3 in DNA: TGTGCCAGCAGCTGGGCCTCAGAGAACACTGAAGCTTTCTTT.

The J gene is TRBJ1-4, the V gene TRBV5-6; D is possibly TRBD1 (5 bases). The V end was cut by 6 bases, the J end by 3 bases, with 15 bases between. CDR1 and CDR2 (germline): SGHDT, YYEEEE. CDR3 size: 15 residues. Here the CDR3 reads CASTAGRTANEKLFF. Here the CDR3 DNA reads TGTGCCAGCACGGCAGGGAGAACAGCTAATGAAAAACTGTTTTTT. Filled out from reference TRBV5-6 and TRBJ1-4, the complete variable domain reads DAGVTQSPTHLIKTRGQQVTLRCSPKSGHDTVSWYQQALGQGPQFIFQYYEEEERQRGNFPDRFSGHQFPNYSSELNVNALLLGDSALYLCASTAGRTANEKLFFGSGTQLSVL.

This chain uses TRBV7-2 with TRBJ2-7, with D unclear. With 4 bases removed from V and 1 base from J, the gap between germline ends came to 8 bases. The CDR3 loop spans 13 amino acids. CDR1 is SGHTA, CDR2 FQGNSA, per germline. Here the CDR3 DNA reads TGTGCCAGCAGCTCTCAACGTTCCTACGAGCAGTACTTC. This gives the protein CASSSQRSYEQYF.

This chain links TRBV12-3 or TRBV12-4 with TRBJ1-2; 9 bases align to TRBD1. This CDR3 comprises 15 residues. Unmatched junction bases numbered 7, after V lost 5 bases and J lost 3 bases. This chain's CDR3 is CASSPRTGEDYGYTF. The CDR3 nucleotides read TGTGCCAGCAGTCCAAGGACAGGGGAGGACTATGGCTACACCTTC.

This chain uses TRBV2 with TRBJ1-5, with a tentative D call TRBD1 (5 bases). Germline V gene sequence: CDR1 SNHLY, CDR2 FYNNEI. CDR3 length equals 13 residues. The CDR3 nucleotides read TGTTCCTCCCAAGGGGCTAGCAATCAGCCCCAGCATTTT. This gives the protein CSSQGASNQPQHF.

This clonotype was seen only a few times. V is TRBV7-2 and J is TRBJ1-6; no firm D call. V dropped 1 base and J dropped 12 bases, with 7 bases sitting between them. CDR1 is SGHTA and CDR2 is FQGNSA in the germline V gene. The CDR3 runs 12 residues. CDR3 nucleotides: TGTGCCAGCAGCTTAGGCCTGCAACCCCTCCACTTT. It yields the protein CASSLGLQPLHF.

Many counts were recorded for this clonotype. The rearrangement joins TRBV7-2 to TRBJ2-7; D uncertain. Trimming shortened V by 2 bases and J by 4 bases, and 15 bases separated the two germline ends. The CDR3 extends over 15 amino acids. CDR1 and CDR2 (germline): SGHTA, FQGNSA. The CDR3 loop reads CASSLFGPDIYEQYF. The CDR3 DNA is TGTGCCAGCAGCTTATTTGGGCCCGACATTTACGAGCAGTACTTC.

The chain joins TRBV27 to TRBJ1-2, with D hard to call. The V gene's germline CDR1 is MNHEY and CDR2 SMNVEV (reference sequence). This CDR3 spans 15 amino acids. V was cut by 5 bases and J by 4 bases, with 17 bases left in between. This chain's CDR3 is CASSTPDAGSYGYTF. Written as DNA, the CDR3 is TGTGCCAGCAGTACTCCGGACGCAGGCAGCTATGGCTACACCTTC.

This clonotype has ten or more counts. The chain combines TRBV6-5 with TRBJ1-5, with 8 positions matching TRBD1. There are 16 residues in the CDR3. Germline CDR1 is MNHEY and CDR2 is SVGAGI. The ends lost 5 bases at V and 1 base at J; junction bases unmatched: 7. CDR3 in amino acids: CASSPRTGPSNQPQHF. In DNA, the CDR3 is TGTGCCAGCAGTCCAAGGACAGGGCCAAGCAATCAGCCCCAGCATTTT.

This clonotype has ten or more counts. This chain uses TRBV18 with TRBJ1-5; the D gene is possibly TRBD1 (6 bases). There are 15 residues in the CDR3. The germline V gene encodes CDR1 KGHSH and CDR2 LQKENI. Trimming cost V 3 bases and J 6 bases, with 15 bases left between them. The CDR3 DNA sequence: TGTGCCAGCTCACCTGAGAAGGGGGGGTCTCAGCCCCAGCATTTT. This encodes CASSPEKGGSQPQHF.

V usage is TRBV27 and J usage is TRBJ2-3; the match to TRBD2 covers 10 bases. The CDR3 spans 20 residues. Germline loops: CDR1 MNHEY, CDR2 SMNVEV (reference sequence). After removal of 5 bases from V and 2 bases from J, the junction contained 19 bases not matched to a gene. CDR3 residues: CASSPLGLAVTSWNTDTQYF. The CDR3 nucleotides are TGTGCCAGCAGTCCTCTCGGACTAGCGGTCACATCTTGGAACACAGATACGCAGTATTTT.